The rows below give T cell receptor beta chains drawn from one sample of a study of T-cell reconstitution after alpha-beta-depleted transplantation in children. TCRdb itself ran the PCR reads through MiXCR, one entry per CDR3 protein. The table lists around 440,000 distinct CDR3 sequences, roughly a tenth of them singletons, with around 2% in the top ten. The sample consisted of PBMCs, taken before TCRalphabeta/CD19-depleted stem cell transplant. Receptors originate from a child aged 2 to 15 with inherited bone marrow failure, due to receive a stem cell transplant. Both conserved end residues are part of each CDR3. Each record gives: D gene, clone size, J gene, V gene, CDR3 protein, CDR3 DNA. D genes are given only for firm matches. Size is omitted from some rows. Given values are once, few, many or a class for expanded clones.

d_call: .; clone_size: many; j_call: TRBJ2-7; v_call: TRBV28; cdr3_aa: CASSFGGITYEQYF; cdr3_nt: TGTGCCAGCAGTTTTGGTGGGATCACCTACGAGCAGTACTTC
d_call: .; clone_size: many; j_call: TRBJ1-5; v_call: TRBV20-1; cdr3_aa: CSASLTVQDSNQPQHF; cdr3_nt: TGCAGTGCTAGTCTGACCGTTCAGGATAGCAATCAGCCCCAGCATTTT
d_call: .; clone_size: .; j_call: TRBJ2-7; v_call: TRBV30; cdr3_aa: CAWRAGTFEYF; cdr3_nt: TGTGCCTGGAGGGCAGGGACATTTGAGTACTTC
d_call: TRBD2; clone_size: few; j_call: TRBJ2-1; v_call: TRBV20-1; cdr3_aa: CSATPTPSGRVWNEQFF; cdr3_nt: TGCAGTGCTACCCCGACGCCTAGCGGGAGGGTCTGGAATGAGCAGTTCTTC
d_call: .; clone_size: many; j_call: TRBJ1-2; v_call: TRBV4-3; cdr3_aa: CASSQGSKAGGYTF; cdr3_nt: TGCGCCAGCAGCCAAGGCTCAAAAGCGGGAGGCTACACCTTC
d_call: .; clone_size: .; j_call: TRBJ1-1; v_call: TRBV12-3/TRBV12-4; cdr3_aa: CASRPGTEGEAFF; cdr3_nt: TGTGCCAGCAGACCGGGGACGGAAGGTGAAGCTTTCTTT
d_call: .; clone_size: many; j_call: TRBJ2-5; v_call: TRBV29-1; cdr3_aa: CSVWWHLGDQETQYF; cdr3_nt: TGCAGCGTTTGGTGGCACCTAGGGGATCAAGAGACCCAGTACTTC
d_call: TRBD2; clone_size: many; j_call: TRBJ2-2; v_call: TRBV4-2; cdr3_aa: CASRPRGGREGVTGELFF; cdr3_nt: TGTGCCAGCAGGCCGCGCGGAGGGCGGGAGGGCGTCACCGGGGAGCTGTTTTTT
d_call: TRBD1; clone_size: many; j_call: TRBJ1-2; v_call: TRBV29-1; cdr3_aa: CSVGTGTYGYTF; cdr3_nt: TGCAGCGTTGGGACAGGGACCTATGGCTACACCTTC
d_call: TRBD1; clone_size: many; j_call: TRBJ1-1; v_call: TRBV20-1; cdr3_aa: CSARVHGTGDTEAFF; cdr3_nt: TGCAGTGCTAGAGTTCATGGGACAGGGGACACTGAAGCTTTCTTT
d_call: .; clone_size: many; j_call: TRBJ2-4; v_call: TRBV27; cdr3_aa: CASSLAGSKNIQYF; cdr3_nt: TGTGCCAGCAGTTTAGCAGGGTCCAAAAACATTCAGTACTTC
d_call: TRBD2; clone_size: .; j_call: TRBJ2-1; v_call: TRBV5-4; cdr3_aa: CASSLLAGASNNEQFF; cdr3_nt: TGTGCCAGCAGCCTGTTGGCGGGAGCCTCTAACAATGAGCAGTTCTTC
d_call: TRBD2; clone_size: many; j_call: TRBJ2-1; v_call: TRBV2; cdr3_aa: CASSRGLAPSEQFF; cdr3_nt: TGTGCCAGCAGTAGGGGACTAGCGCCCTCTGAGCAGTTCTTC
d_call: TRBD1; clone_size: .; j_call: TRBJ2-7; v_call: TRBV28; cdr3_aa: CASSFLSVRDRENEQYF; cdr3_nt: TGTGCCAGCAGTTTTTTATCCGTGCGGGACAGGGAAAACGAGCAGTACTTC
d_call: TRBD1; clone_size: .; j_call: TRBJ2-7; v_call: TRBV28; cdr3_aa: CASSSNRDRHYEQYF; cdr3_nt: TGTGCCAGCAGTTCAAATCGGGACAGACACTACGAGCAGTACTTC
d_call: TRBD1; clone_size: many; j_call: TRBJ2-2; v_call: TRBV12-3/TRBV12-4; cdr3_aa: CASTLGQFTGELFF; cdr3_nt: TGTGCCAGCACCCTGGGACAGTTCACCGGGGAGCTGTTTTTT
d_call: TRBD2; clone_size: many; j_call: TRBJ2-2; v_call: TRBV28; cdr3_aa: CASRFFSRDYDTGELFF; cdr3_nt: TGTGCCAGCAGATTTTTTTCCCGGGACTACGACACCGGGGAGCTGTTTTTT
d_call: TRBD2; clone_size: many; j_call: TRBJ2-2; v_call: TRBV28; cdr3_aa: CASSLNGRRGGELFF; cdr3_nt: TGTGCCAGCAGTTTGAACGGGAGGAGGGGCGGGGAGCTGTTTTTT
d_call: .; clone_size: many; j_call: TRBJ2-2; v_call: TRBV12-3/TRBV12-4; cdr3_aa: CASGGIDGELFF; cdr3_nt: TGTGCCAGCGGAGGGATCGACGGGGAGCTGTTTTTT
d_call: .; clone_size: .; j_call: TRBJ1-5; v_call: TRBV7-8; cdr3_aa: CASSSTPDNQPQHF; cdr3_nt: TGTGCCAGCAGCTCTACACCAGACAATCAGCCCCAGCATTTT
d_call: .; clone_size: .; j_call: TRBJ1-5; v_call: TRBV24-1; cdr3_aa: CATSDLLSKSNQPQHF; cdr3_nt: TGTGCCACCAGTGACTTGCTCTCTAAGAGCAATCAGCCCCAGCATTTT
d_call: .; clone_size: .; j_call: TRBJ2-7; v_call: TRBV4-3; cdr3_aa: CASSPTGGDYEQYF; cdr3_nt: TGCGCCAGCAGCCCGACAGGAGGGGATTACGAGCAGTACTTC
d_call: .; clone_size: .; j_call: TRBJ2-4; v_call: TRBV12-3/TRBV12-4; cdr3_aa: CASSLWVGDLLAKNIQYF; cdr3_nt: TGTGCCAGCAGTTTATGGGTCGGGGACTTACTAGCCAAAAACATTCAGTACTTC
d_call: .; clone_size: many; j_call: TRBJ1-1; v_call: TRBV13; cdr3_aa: CASSLVTGWNTEAFF; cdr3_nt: TGTGCCAGCAGCTTAGTAACTGGCTGGAACACTGAAGCTTTCTTT
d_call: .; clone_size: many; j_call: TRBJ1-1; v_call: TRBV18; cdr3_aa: CASSPEVATEAFF; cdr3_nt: TGTGCCAGCTCACCCGAGGTCGCCACTGAAGCTTTCTTT
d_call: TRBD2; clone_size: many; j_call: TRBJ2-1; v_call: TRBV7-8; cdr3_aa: CASSVRLAGGPGEQFF; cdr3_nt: TGTGCCAGCAGCGTCCGACTAGCGGGAGGGCCCGGTGAGCAGTTCTTC
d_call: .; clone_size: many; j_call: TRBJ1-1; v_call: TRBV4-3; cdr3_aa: CASSQVNRVDTEAFF; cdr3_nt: TGCGCCAGCAGCCAAGTCAACAGGGTCGACACTGAAGCTTTCTTT